The clone carrying this TCR beta chain was found many times. Its antigen is not known. The CDR3 extends 3 residues past the end of the read, so its final part is completed from the germline J gene. This CDR3 contains 19 residues. Looked up from germline, CDR1 is SGHDN and CDR2 is FVKESK. Deletions cut 0 bases from V and 0 bases from J, with 18 bases between. The sample comes from a study of T cell clonality in common variable immunodeficiency. Study findings and constraints: Fewer TCRbeta clones were shared among CVID subjects than controls. In common variable immunodeficiency, TCR beta chains reportedly carried fewer deletions and N-nucleotide insertions.

Assay used: immunoSEQ multiplex PCR; TCRdb lists only in-frame clones, some missing. The sample includes 50,000 or so clones, none of them occurring once. Source material: peripheral blood mononuclear cells. This receptor was taken from a person aged 18-69 years in good health. The chain has TRBV14 and TRBJ2-1, with D unresolved. The CDR3 bases that were read are TGTGCCAGCAGCCAAGAACGCAGTCCGAAAATCCCCTCCTACAATGAG. As protein: CASSQERSPKIPSYNE. The full CDR3 protein is CASSQERSPKIPSYNEQFF.